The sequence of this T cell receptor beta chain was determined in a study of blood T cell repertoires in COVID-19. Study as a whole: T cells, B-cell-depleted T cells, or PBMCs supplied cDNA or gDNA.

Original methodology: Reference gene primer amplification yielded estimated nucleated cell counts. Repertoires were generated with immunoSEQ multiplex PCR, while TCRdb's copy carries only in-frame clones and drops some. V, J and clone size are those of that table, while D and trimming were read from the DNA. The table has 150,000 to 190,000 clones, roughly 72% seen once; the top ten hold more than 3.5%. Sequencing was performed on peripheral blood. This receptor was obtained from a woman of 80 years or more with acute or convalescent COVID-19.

The CDR3 DNA sequence: TGTGCCAGCAGCGTTGGGACAGGGGAGGGCAGGAACACTGAAGCTTTCTTT. Amino acid sequence: CASSVGTGEGRNTEAFF. The chain has TRBV7-9 and TRBJ1-1; 10 nucleotides align to TRBD1. The CDR3 contains 17 residues. With 5 bases clipped from V and 1 base from J, the junction kept 10 bases outside the gene matches. Germline V gene data show CDR1 as SEHNR and CDR2 as FQNEAQ (reference sequence). Drawing the rest from reference TRBV7-9 and TRBJ1-1, the complete variable domain is DTGVSQNPRHKITKRGQNVTFRCDPISEHNRLYWYRQTLGQGPEFLTYFQNEAQLEKSRLLSDRFSAERPKGSFSTLEIQRTEQGDSAMYLCASSVGTGEGRNTEAFFGQGTRLTVV.